This T cell receptor (beta chain) was sequenced in a study of vaccination and CD4 T cells after COVID-19. Study context: Post-COVID specimens were obtained a median about 100 days after diagnosis (range 35 to 161).

Cultured CD4+ T-cell DNA underwent Oncomine TCR Beta short-read sequencing. The source of extracted genomic DNA was cultured CD4+ T cells. TCRdb processed the PCR reads anew with MiXCR; each CDR3 protein has one entry. The table records 7,500 to 10,000 distinct CDR3 sequences, more than 60% of them present only once. Treatment denoted: roughly 10-day PBMC culture with coronavirus spike peptide pools or control peptides (ViraFEST assay). All positive PCR tests were dated between March and December 2020, predating US Alpha, Beta and Delta variants. The germline V gene has CDR1 SGHAT and CDR2 FQNNGV. V was clipped by 1 base and J by 3 bases, with 16 bases between them. The CDR3 has 16 amino acids. Study-wide findings and caveats: Looking at convalescent patients, a median approximately 86% of reactive clones were present only post-vaccination.

This clonotype showed up just once. Its antigen is not known. The rearrangement joins TRBV11-2 to TRBJ2-7, with D possibly called TRBD1 or TRBD2 (5 bases each). This sequence was found in a human donor who had recovered from COVID-19. Sequencing input: CD4+ T cells from blood, cultured in vitro. The CDR3: CASSLGLTEGLYEQYF. As DNA, the CDR3 is TGTGCCAGCAGCTTAGGTTTGACTGAGGGGCTCTACGAGCAGTACTTC.